The entry below describes one T cell receptor (beta chain). The sample originates from a study of blood T cell repertoires in COVID-19. Across the whole study: Samples came from the United States, Italy and Spain, spanning acute and convalescent COVID-19. PBMCs, B-cell-depleted T cells, or T cells were the source of the cDNA or gDNA that made up the material.

Trimming left V 6 bases short and J 4 bases short, with 10 bases between. The germline V gene encodes CDR1 SNHLY and CDR2 FYNNEI. The length of the CDR3 is 12 residues. Methods used by the authors: Reference gene primer amplification yielded estimated nucleated cell counts. Generated by immunoSEQ multiplex PCR, the TCRdb table keeps only in-frame clones and is missing some. Clonal size and the V and J genes are those of that table, whereas D and trimming came from the DNA. The sample consists of under 250,000 clones, 80% to 90% of them appearing once. The genes are TRBV2 and TRBJ2-7, with a weak D call TRBD1 (5 bases). The sequenced sample consisted of peripheral blood. This clonotype originated in an elderly man with acute or convalescent COVID-19. The CDR3 bases are TGTGCCAGCAGCGCCACAGGTTACGAGCAGTACTTC. It translates to CASSATGYEQYF.